These 30 T cell receptor beta chains came from one sample sequenced in a study of cytotoxic CD8 clonotypes in ibrutinib-treated CLL. Produced via immunoSEQ multiplex PCR; TCRdb's table is partial and in-frame only. The sample includes under 200,000 clones, approximately 80% of them seen just once. Sequencing was performed on PBMCs, taken after 24 months of ibrutinib treatment. Receptors were obtained from a human donor with chronic lymphocytic leukemia.

V usage is TRBV4-3 and J usage is TRBJ2-7, with 10 nucleotides matching TRBD2. The CDR3 covers 16 residues. CDR1 and CDR2 from the germline V gene are LGHNA and YSLEER. V lost 5 bases to trimming and J lost 5 bases; unmatched junction nucleotides: 12. The CDR3 region is CASSLGGLAGVHEQYF. Written as DNA, the CDR3 is TGCGCCAGCAGCTTAGGCGGGCTAGCGGGAGTACACGAGCAGTACTTC.

The V and J genes are TRBV27 and TRBJ2-5; the D gene is possibly TRBD1 (7 bases). With 8 bases removed from V and 2 bases from J, the gap between germline ends came to 12 bases. Looked up from germline, CDR1 is MNHEY and CDR2 is SMNVEV (reference sequence). This CDR3 region has 13 residues. The CDR3 reads CASRGTEQETQYF. CDR3 sequence (DNA): TGTGCCAGCCGGGGGACAGAGCAAGAGACCCAGTACTTC.

The chain uses TRBV29-1 and TRBJ2-4; the match to TRBD2 covers 7 bases. The V segment lost 4 bases and the J segment 0 bases; nucleotides outside the gene matches: 12. Per the germline V gene, CDR1 is SQVTM and CDR2 is ANQGSEA. The CDR3 is 17 amino acids. As DNA, the CDR3 is TGCAGCGTTGCGGGTTTCGCGGGAGCACTAGCCAAAAACATTCAGTACTTC. Its protein is CSVAGFAGALAKNIQYF. Looking up the rest from reference TRBV29-1 and TRBJ2-4 gives the full variable domain: SAVISQKPSRDICQRGTSLTIQCQVDSQVTMMFWYRQQPGQSLTLIATANQGSEATYESGFVIDKFPISRPNLTFSTLTVSNMSPEDSSIYLCSVAGFAGALAKNIQYFGAGTRLSVL.

This clone was seen once. This rearrangement joins TRBV6-5 to TRBJ2-7, with unresolved D. Germline CDR1 is MNHEY and CDR2 is SVGAGI. CDR3 length: 15 residues. V lost 6 bases and J lost 6, with 21 bases in between. CDR3 nucleotides: TGTGCCAGCAGCATACTCCCGGGCCAAGGAACCGAGCAGTACTTC. Translated, it gives CASSILPGQGTEQYF.

This clone was seen a few times. J is TRBJ1-6 and V is TRBV18, with D tentatively TRBD1 (6 bases). The germline V gene encodes CDR1 KGHSH and CDR2 LQKENI. CDR3 length equals 13 residues. V was trimmed by 7 bases and J by 6 bases, leaving 10 bases between them. The CDR3: CASCRGLNSPLHF. The CDR3 nucleotides read TGTGCCAGCTGCAGGGGCCTTAATTCACCCCTCCACTTT.

V is TRBV7-2 and J is TRBJ1-1; D unclear. The CDR3 extends over 13 amino acids. Germline-derived CDR1 and CDR2 are SGHTA and FQGNSA. V lost 5 bases to trimming and J lost 9 bases, with 16 bases between them. CDR3 nucleotides: TGTGCCAGCAGCCGAGATGGCAATTGGCAAGCTTTCTTT. Translated, it gives CASSRDGNWQAFF. The full variable domain, completed using reference TRBV7-2 and TRBJ1-1, is GAGVSQSPSNKVTEKGKDVELRCDPISGHTALYWYRQSLGQGLEFLIYFQGNSAPDKSGLPSDRFSAERTGGSVSTLTIQRTQQEDSAVYLCASSRDGNWQAFFGQGTRLTVV.

This clone was counted a few times. This chain uses TRBV6-6 with TRBJ1-1; no clear D. The germline V gene encodes CDR1 MNHNY and CDR2 SVGAGI (reference sequence). CDR3 length equals 12 residues. V gave up 6 bases and J gave up 1 base, with 6 bases separating them. The CDR3 sequence is CASRRGNTEAFF. The CDR3 coding sequence is TGTGCCAGCAGACGGGGGAACACTGAAGCTTTCTTT.

The chain is built from TRBV6-5 and TRBJ1-2; unclear D gene. This CDR3 comprises 13 residues. CDR1 is MNHEY and CDR2 is SVGAGI in the germline V gene. V lost 4 bases and J lost 3, with 9 bases in between. CDR3 DNA: TGTGCCAGCAGTTCGTCGACGGACTATGGCTACACCTTC. Its translation: CASSSSTDYGYTF.

This rearrangement joins TRBV11-2 to TRBJ1-2, with D perhaps matching TRBD1 (5 bases). The ends were cut back, 7 bases at V and 6 bases at J, with 15 bases in the middle. The CDR3 is made up of 13 amino acids. Germline loops: CDR1 SGHAT, CDR2 FQNNGV. As DNA, the CDR3 is TGTGCCAGCACAATCATCCAAGGGGATGGCTACACCTTC. It yields the protein CASTIIQGDGYTF.

The chain uses TRBV2 and TRBJ1-2, with TRBD1 matching 9 bases. Germline loops: CDR1 SNHLY, CDR2 FYNNEI. This CDR3 is built from 16 residues. The V segment lost 6 bases and the J segment 0 bases; nucleotides outside the gene matches: 8. CDR3 bases: TGTGCCAGCAGGGGGGTTACAGGGGGCACTAACTATGGCTACACCTTC. Protein product: CASRGVTGGTNYGYTF.

The chain has TRBV6-1 and TRBJ1-2, with a possible D match to TRBD1 (6 bases). The CDR3 extends over 13 amino acids. Trimming removed 7 bases at V and 7 bases at J, with 16 bases between. Germline lookup yields CDR1 MNHNS and CDR2 SASEGT. The CDR3: CASTMTGVGGYTF. Written as DNA, the CDR3 is TGTGCCAGCACCATGACAGGCGTCGGTGGCTACACCTTC.

The chain employs TRBV6-1 and TRBJ1-2, with D possibly being TRBD1 (5 bases). V lost 4 bases, J lost 4 bases, and 13 bases lay in between. The CDR3 loop spans 14 amino acids. The germline V gene encodes CDR1 MNHNS and CDR2 SASEGT. CDR3 DNA: TGTGCCAGCAGTGGGGGGGGATGGAGCTATGGCTACACCTTC. It specifies CASSGGGWSYGYTF.

A note on this clone: The junction departs from germline at one end; a sequencing error may be responsible. The chain carries TRBV6-6 and TRBJ2-3; 8 nucleotides match TRBD2. CDR3 length: 13 amino acids. Looked up from germline, CDR1 is MNHNY and CDR2 is SVGAGI (reference sequence). The CDR3 protein is CASSYSDSGITHF. The DNA for the CDR3 is TGTGCCAGCAGTTACTCCGATAGCGGGATTACACATTTT.

This chain joins TRBV28 and TRBJ1-5; weak D call: TRBD1 (5 bases). Germline V CDR1 and CDR2: MDHEN, SYDVKM. The CDR3 spans 14 residues. The ends were cut back, 10 bases at V and 6 bases at J, with 19 bases in the middle. This chain's CDR3 is CATSPVGAVQPQHF. CDR3 in DNA: TGTGCCACAAGCCCGGTAGGGGCGGTTCAGCCCCAGCATTTT.

This chain links TRBV5-6 with TRBJ1-5, with a tentative D call TRBD1 (5 bases). Germline lookup yields CDR1 SGHDT and CDR2 YYEEEE. V lost 1 base, J lost 7 bases, and 21 bases lay in between. This CDR3 spans 17 amino acids. CDR3 loop: CASSLFREVANYQPQHF. In nucleotides, the CDR3 is TGTGCCAGCAGCTTGTTCAGGGAAGTGGCCAATTACCAGCCCCAGCATTTT.

In this sample, this clone turned up once. The gene calls are TRBV7-8 and TRBJ2-7; 7 bases align to TRBD1. The CDR3 sequence is 14 residues long. Germline assignment: CDR1 SGHVS and CDR2 FQNEAQ. The V gene end was trimmed by 5 bases and the J gene end by 1 base; junction bases not matched to a gene: 5. CDR3 sequence reads: CASSLQGPSYEQYF. CDR3 DNA sequence: TGTGCCAGCAGCCTACAGGGGCCATCCTACGAGCAGTACTTC.

The rearrangement joins TRBV7-9 to TRBJ1-5; TRBD1 aligns across 7 bases. J gave up 9 bases and V 5 bases, and 13 bases lay outside the gene matches. Germline V gene sequence: CDR1 SEHNR, CDR2 FQNEAQ (reference sequence). The CDR3 runs to 15 residues. CDR3 DNA sequence: TGTGCCAGCAGCACGAGCGGGACAGCGGGAAGGCCCCAGCATTTT. Translated, it gives CASSTSGTAGRPQHF. Supplemented by reference TRBV7-9 and TRBJ1-5, the full variable domain reads DTGVSQNPRHKITKRGQNVTFRCDPISEHNRLYWYRQTLGQGPEFLTYFQNEAQLEKSRLLSDRFSAERPKGSFSTLEIQRTEQGDSAMYLCASSTSGTAGRPQHFGDGTRLSIL.

This clone was picked up one time. The chain recombines TRBV5-4 with TRBJ1-1; unclear D gene. V was trimmed by 0 bases and J by 4 bases, leaving 7 bases between them. The CDR3 loop spans 13 amino acids. Per the germline V gene, CDR1 is SGHNT and CDR2 is YYREEE (reference sequence). CDR3 sequence (DNA): TGTGCCAGCAGCTTGGGTACGTTCACTGAAGCTTTCTTT. Its translation: CASSLGTFTEAFF.

This clone was observed a few times. The chain carries TRBV7-2 and TRBJ2-3; 7 nucleotides line up with TRBD2. Germline V CDR1 and CDR2: SGHTA, FQGNSA. J lost 2 bases, V lost 2 bases, and 7 bases had no gene match. The CDR3 covers 16 residues. Here the CDR3 reads CASSLTLAAPTDTQYF. CDR3 nucleotide sequence: TGTGCCAGCAGCTTAACCCTAGCGGCCCCCACAGATACGCAGTATTTT.

J is TRBJ1-4 and V is TRBV6-5; D gene unclear. Germline CDR1 and CDR2: MNHEY and SVGAGI. The CDR3 covers 10 residues. V shed 6 bases and J shed 7 bases, with 3 bases lying between them. The CDR3 nucleotides read TGTGCCAGCAGGGGTGAAAAACTGTTTTTT. The encoded protein is CASRGEKLFF.

This rearrangement joins TRBV27 to TRBJ1-5; 10 bases align to TRBD1. The CDR3 loop spans 15 amino acids. Germline-derived CDR1 and CDR2 are MNHEY and SMNVEV (reference sequence). V was pared by 5 bases and J by 3 bases, with 4 bases of the junction left unmatched. CDR3 bases: TGTGCCAGCAGTCCGGGACAGGGGACCAATCAGCCCCAGCATTTT. Translation gives CASSPGQGTNQPQHF.

V gene TRBV7-8 combines with J gene TRBJ1-1; possible D gene TRBD1, 5 bases. Germline CDR1 is SGHVS and CDR2 is FQNEAQ. The CDR3 contains 14 residues. V lost 5 bases and J 1 base, leaving 11 bases between the germline ends. The CDR3 sequence is CASSKSGGNTEAFF. The CDR3 nucleotides read TGTGCCAGCAGCAAGAGTGGGGGGAACACTGAAGCTTTCTTT.

This clone was detected once. This chain uses TRBV29-1 with TRBJ2-7; 8 nucleotides line up with TRBD1. This CDR3 is 15 amino acids long. The trim removed 4 bases at V and 2 bases at J, leaving 10 bases unmatched. Per the germline V gene, CDR1 is SQVTM and CDR2 is ANQGSEA. CDR3 protein: CSVADLGQATYEQYF. The CDR3 DNA follows: TGCAGCGTTGCTGACTTGGGACAGGCTACCTACGAGCAGTACTTC.

This clone showed up just a few times. The V and J genes are TRBV19 and TRBJ1-2; 8 bases line up with TRBD1. The CDR3 has 13 amino acids. The germline gives CDR1 LNHDA, CDR2 SQIVND (reference sequence). Germline trimming cut 7 bases from V and 7 bases from J; bases unmatched to any gene: 8. The CDR3 sequence is CASTIQGAGGYTF. The CDR3 DNA reads TGTGCCAGTACCATCCAGGGGGCAGGTGGCTACACCTTC.

This clone came up once. V usage is TRBV9 and J usage is TRBJ2-3, with 14 bases that match TRBD2. Germline CDR1 and CDR2: SGDLS and YYNGEE. The CDR3 consists of 19 residues. J lost 1 base, V lost 3 bases, and 10 bases had no gene match. The CDR3 region is CASSGPLGTSGSRTDTQYF. The DNA for the CDR3 is TGTGCCAGCAGCGGGCCTCTGGGGACTAGCGGGAGTCGCACAGATACGCAGTATTTT.

The chain employs TRBV4-3 and TRBJ2-3, with 11 bases fitting TRBD1. The CDR3 runs to 16 residues. Germline trimming cut 7 bases from V and 3 bases from J; bases unmatched to any gene: 9. Germline CDR1 reads LGHNA; CDR2 reads YSLEER. The chain's CDR3 is CASTPRTGGITDTQYF. The CDR3 nucleotides are TGCGCCAGCACCCCCCGGACAGGGGGCATTACAGATACGCAGTATTTT.

The gene calls are TRBV7-3 and TRBJ2-2; no clear D. V was cut by 5 bases and J by 2 bases, with 12 bases left in between. Germline CDR1 SGHTA, CDR2 FQGTGA. The CDR3 contains 15 residues. CDR3 protein: CASSPPGSNTGELFF. CDR3 in DNA: TGTGCCAGCAGCCCCCCGGGCAGCAACACCGGGGAGCTGTTTTTT.

The rearrangement links TRBV29-1 to TRBJ1-1, with a possible D match to TRBD1 (5 bases). The CDR3 extends over 17 amino acids. The V gene lost 1 base and the J gene lost 5 bases, with 23 bases spanning the gap. The V gene's germline CDR1 is SQVTM and CDR2 ANQGSEA. The CDR3 reads CSVEGTLVWGERTEAFF. The CDR3 bases are TGCAGCGTTGAAGGAACCCTGGTATGGGGGGAGCGGACTGAAGCTTTCTTT.

This chain connects TRBV19 to TRBJ1-1; D unresolved. Germline V lookup: CDR1 LNHDA, CDR2 SQIVND (reference sequence). The CDR3 spans 11 residues. Between the trimmed V and J ends, which lost 3 bases and 7 bases, there was a span of 6 bases. The CDR3 DNA reads as TGTGCCAGTAGTATTCAGGATGAAGCTTTCTTT. This gives the protein CASSIQDEAFF.

The chain couples TRBV11-2 to TRBJ1-2, with D uncertain. The CDR3 is 13 amino acids. The V gene lost 3 bases and the J gene lost 2 bases, with 7 bases spanning the gap. CDR1 and CDR2 (germline): SGHAT, FQNNGV. Written as DNA, the CDR3 is TGTGCCAGCAGCTTCGACACGAACTATGGCTACACCTTC. This sequence encodes CASSFDTNYGYTF.